The clone carrying this T cell receptor (beta chain) was seen more than once but under ten times. Its target is unknown. These data belong to a study of CD8 T cells in ankylosing spondylitis. Molecular-barcoded quantitative 5'-RACE produced these TCR beta libraries. TCRdb called the 5' RACE reads again in MiXCR, with one record for every CDR3 protein. Here the sample spans just over 150,000 distinct CDR3 sequences, around 18% being singletons. Whole-study results and caveats: According to the report, clones linked to the disease were significantly enriched in matched synovial fluid samples taken from ankylosing spondylitis patients. Fewer than ten highly homologous variants made up a TCR beta motif that seemed to typify ankylosing spondylitis blood.

This CDR3 region has 15 residues. J lost 9 bases, V lost 1 base, and 6 bases had no gene match. The V gene's germline CDR1 is LGHDT and CDR2 YNNKEL (reference sequence). The sequenced sample was blood, either unsorted or a sorted T cell fraction (not recorded which). This TCR came from a male donor with ankylosing spondylitis or in good health (not recorded which). The chain uses TRBV3-1 and TRBJ2-2; 9 positions match TRBD2. The CDR3 sequence: CASSQVGTSFRELFF. In nucleotides, the CDR3 is TGTGCCAGCAGCCAAGTAGGGACTAGCTTCCGGGAGCTGTTTTTT.